The 14 T cell receptor beta chains listed next were all sequenced from one sample in a study of cytomegalovirus exposure and HLA in healthy donors. TCRdb keeps only in-frame clones here, not all; method: immunoSEQ multiplex PCR. Of more than 50,000 clones in the sample, roughly 94% were seen once. The sequencing input was PBMCs. The receptors derive from a man younger than 35 in good health and CMV-seronegative.

The chain is built from TRBV14 and TRBJ2-3; D may be TRBD2 (6 bases). V lost 0 bases and J 5 bases, leaving 15 bases between the germline ends. Per the germline V gene, CDR1 is SGHDN and CDR2 is FVKESK. This CDR3 has 16 residues. The CDR3 sequence: CASSQEAGRRGDTQYF. The CDR3 region has the DNA TGTGCCAGCAGCCAAGAGGCGGGAAGGCGGGGAGATACGCAGTATTTT.

The V and J genes are TRBV6-1 and TRBJ1-1; no definite D call. The CDR3 has 16 residues. V shed 2 bases and J shed 0 bases, with 13 bases lying between them. Germline loops: CDR1 MNHNS, CDR2 SASEGT. Here the CDR3 reads CASSESGGRLNTEAFF. CDR3 coding DNA: TGTGCCAGCAGTGAATCGGGAGGCAGGTTGAACACTGAAGCTTTCTTT.

This clone has only a few counts. V and J are TRBV2 and TRBJ2-3, with 7 bases that match TRBD2. This CDR3 region has 16 residues. CDR1 SNHLY and CDR2 FYNNEI come from the germline V gene. V lost 6 bases and J lost 2; bases outside the gene matches: 11. The CDR3 DNA reads as TGTGCCAGCAGGATTCGGCCTAGCGGAGCCACAGATACGCAGTATTTT. Translated: CASRIRPSGATDTQYF.

The chain links TRBV4-3 to TRBJ2-2, with 7 bases matching TRBD1. The CDR3 totals 17 residues. The V gene's germline CDR1 is LGHNA and CDR2 YSLEER. V lost 1 base, J lost 0 bases, and 5 bases stayed unmatched. The CDR3: CASSQGTGVTNTGELFF. CDR3 nucleotides: TGCGCCAGCAGCCAAGGGACAGGCGTTACGAACACCGGGGAGCTGTTTTTT.

This clone was found once. This chain joins TRBV7-6 and TRBJ2-1; D possibly corresponds to TRBD2 (6 bases). Germline values: CDR1 SGHVS, CDR2 FNYEAQ. This CDR3 contains 17 residues. Trimming took 5 bases from V and 1 from J, leaving 18 bases between them. CDR3 coding DNA: TGTGCCAGCAGCCCATCTGCGGCGGGACGTTCCTACAATGAGCAGTTCTTC. Protein product: CASSPSAAGRSYNEQFF.

The chain carries TRBV14 and TRBJ2-7; 9 nucleotides line up with TRBD2. CDR1 and CDR2 from the germline V gene are SGHDN and FVKESK. CDR3 length: 16 residues. V dropped 0 bases and J dropped 3; count of bases not matched to a gene: 6. CDR3 residues: CASSQDTSGRGYEQYF. For the CDR3, the DNA is TGTGCCAGCAGCCAAGATACTAGCGGGCGGGGCTACGAGCAGTACTTC.

The chain has TRBV4-3 and TRBJ1-5, with D unclear. Germline V gene sequence: CDR1 LGHNA, CDR2 YSLEER. The ends were cut back, 1 base at V and 0 bases at J, with 7 bases in the middle. This CDR3 region has 15 residues. CDR3 sequence: CASSQVLYSNQPQHF. DNA for the CDR3: TGCGCCAGCAGCCAAGTGCTATATAGCAATCAGCCCCAGCATTTT.

The chain recombines TRBV13 with TRBJ2-1; TRBD2 is a possible D gene (5 bases). CDR3 length: 13 residues. V shed 1 base and J shed 9 bases, with 10 bases lying between them. CDR1 and CDR2 (germline): PRHDT, FYEKMQ (reference sequence). The CDR3 protein is CASSLEASLEQFF. In DNA, the CDR3 is TGTGCCAGCAGCTTAGAGGCTAGCCTTGAGCAGTTCTTC.

V is TRBV7-9 and J is TRBJ2-2; 8 nucleotides align to TRBD2. The length of the CDR3 is 15 residues. Trimming took 1 base from V and 5 from J; bases not matched to a gene: 3. Germline assignment: CDR1 SEHNR and CDR2 FQNEAQ (reference sequence). The CDR3 sequence: CASSLGAGETGELFF. For the CDR3, the DNA is TGTGCCAGCAGCTTAGGAGCGGGAGAGACCGGGGAGCTGTTTTTT.

The gene calls are TRBV15 and TRBJ2-7; maybe TRBD2 (5 bases). The V end lost 0 bases, the J end lost 0 bases, and 9 bases lay between the germline ends. CDR3 size: 15 residues. Germline V gene sequence: CDR1 LNHNV, CDR2 YYDKDF (reference sequence). The CDR3 region is CATSRDLLVSYEQYF. DNA for the CDR3: TGTGCCACCAGCAGAGACCTACTAGTCTCCTACGAGCAGTACTTC.

The gene calls are TRBV27 and TRBJ1-1; TRBD1 is a possible D gene (5 bases). CDR3 size: 15 residues. Germline CDR1 MNHEY, CDR2 SMNVEV (reference sequence). Trimming cost V 2 bases and J 4 bases, with 14 bases left between them. CDR3 bases: TGTGCCAGCAGTTTAAGCTGGGGCGGTGGCACTGAAGCTTTCTTT. Its protein is CASSLSWGGGTEAFF.

The chain has TRBV5-1 and TRBJ1-2; 7 nucleotides match TRBD1. The J segment lost 0 bases and the V segment lost 4 bases, leaving 18 bases of the junction unmatched. This CDR3 is built from 19 residues. Germline V gene lookup returns CDR1 SGHRS and CDR2 YFSETQ. CDR3 nucleotide sequence: TGCGCCAGCAGCGTATCACAGGGGAATCCTCTAAGGGCTAACTATGGCTACACCTTC. It is translated as CASSVSQGNPLRANYGYTF.

This chain joins TRBV4-3 and TRBJ2-7; TRBD2 agrees at 7 bases. V trimming: 4 bases; J trimming: 0 bases; junction bases outside the gene matches: 9. Germline values: CDR1 LGHNA, CDR2 YSLEER. CDR3 size: 16 residues. For the CDR3, the DNA is TGCGCCAGCAGCCCCCGGCGGGAGATACTCTCCTACGAGCAGTACTTC. Its translation is CASSPRREILSYEQYF.

The CDR3 DNA is TGTGCCAGCAGTGAAAATCTAGGATGGGAGCTGTTTTTT. Translation gives CASSENLGWELFF. The chain carries TRBV6-1 and TRBJ2-2, with D unclear. The CDR3 runs to 13 residues. V was clipped by 2 bases and J by 9 bases, with 10 bases between them. CDR1 is MNHNS, CDR2 SASEGT, per germline.